The 8 T cell receptor beta chains presented below share a single source sample, sequenced in a study of vaccination and CD4 T cells after COVID-19. Researchers used the Oncomine TCR Beta short-read assay to sequence DNA from cultured CD4+ T cells. TCRdb itself ran the PCR reads through MiXCR, one entry per CDR3 protein. The sample records under 30,000 distinct CDR3 sequences, roughly 40% being singletons. Their specific antigens are unknown. The time point is: late sampling 161 to 241 days after vaccination in a few convalescent patients. This sample's treatment: roughly 10-day PBMC culture with coronavirus spike peptide pools or control peptides (ViraFEST assay). Here the sequenced sample was CD4+ T cells from blood, cultured in vitro, taken about 7 months after SARS-CoV-2 vaccination. All receptors derive from a human donor who had recovered from COVID-19.

The V and J genes are TRBV4-1 and TRBJ2-5; D is possibly TRBD1 or TRBD2 (5 bases each). Germline CDR1 and CDR2: MGHRA and YSYEKL. V lost 3 bases to trimming and J lost 4 bases, with 15 bases between them. The CDR3 sequence is 15 residues long. The CDR3 reads CASSHSGWDRETQYF. In DNA form, the CDR3 reads TGCGCCAGCAGCCACAGCGGTTGGGACCGAGAGACCCAGTACTTC.

This clonotype occurred a few times. The chain joins TRBV6-1 to TRBJ2-5, with D perhaps matching TRBD2 (5 bases). CDR1 and CDR2 (germline): MNHNS, SASEGT. V gave up 5 bases and J gave up 5 bases, with 15 bases separating them. There are 14 residues in the CDR3. The CDR3 protein is CASSPTVPGETQYF. The DNA for the CDR3 is TGTGCCAGCAGTCCAACTGTTCCGGGGGAGACCCAGTACTTC.

Only a few counts were recorded for this clonotype. The chain couples TRBV7-9 to TRBJ2-3, with 7 positions matching TRBD1. CDR1 and CDR2 from the germline V gene are SEHNR and FQNEAQ (reference sequence). The CDR3 has 15 amino acids. Trimming removed 5 bases from V and 3 bases from J; junction bases left unmatched: 8. CDR3 bases: TGTGCCAGCAGCCCACAGGGGATGAGGACAGATACGCAGTATTTT. Translating it yields CASSPQGMRTDTQYF.

This clonotype was found a few times. The rearrangement links TRBV10-1 to TRBJ2-3; possibly TRBD1 or TRBD2 for D (5 bases each). This CDR3 is 14 amino acids long. V lost 9 bases to trimming and J lost 4 bases, with 17 bases between them. Germline V lookup: CDR1 WNHNN, CDR2 SYGVQD (reference sequence). The CDR3 bases are TGCGCCAGTAGCGTCGGGACCCTGTCAGATACGCAGTATTTT. Residues: CASSVGTLSDTQYF.

This sequence joins TRBV6-4 and TRBJ2-3; 7 bases fit TRBD2. This CDR3 is 15 amino acids long. CDR1 is MRHNA and CDR2 is SNTAGT in the germline V gene. With V trimmed by 2 bases and J by 4 bases, 6 bases remained unmatched. Written as DNA, the CDR3 is TGTGCCAGCAGTGACAGTAGCGGGTCGGCAGATACGCAGTATTTT. Its translation is CASSDSSGSADTQYF.

The genes are TRBV6-4 and TRBJ1-3; a weak D match, TRBD1 (5 bases). Germline V lookup: CDR1 MRHNA, CDR2 SNTAGT. The length of the CDR3 is 14 residues. The germline V and J ends were trimmed by 3 bases and 2 bases, with 8 bases remaining between them. The CDR3 protein is CASSEPGTGNTIYF. The CDR3 DNA follows: TGTGCCAGCAGTGAACCAGGGACTGGAAACACCATATATTTT.

This chain uses TRBV20-1 with TRBJ2-7, with TRBD2 matching 9 bases. Losses at the gene ends were 5 bases for V and 4 bases for J; bases not matched to a gene: 18. The CDR3 runs to 17 residues. Germline V gives CDR1 DFQATT, CDR2 SNEGSKA (reference sequence). The DNA for the CDR3 is TGCAGTGCTCCGCGAGGGGGACAAGCGGGAGGAAAGTACGAGCAGTACTTC. It is translated as CSAPRGGQAGGKYEQYF.

The chain carries TRBV18 and TRBJ1-5, with a possible D match to TRBD1 (5 bases). Germline CDR1 is KGHSH and CDR2 is LQKENI. V was pared by 3 bases and J by 5 bases, with 11 bases between. The CDR3 spans 14 residues. The CDR3 bases are TGTGCCAGCTCACCGGTTGGGGGGGATCAGCCCCAGCATTTT. Translating it yields CASSPVGGDQPQHF.